The rows below give T cell receptor beta chains drawn from one sample of a study of blood T cell repertoires in COVID-19. Some clones are missing from TCRdb's copy, which holds only in-frame ones; the method was immunoSEQ multiplex PCR. The data show about 250,000 clones, 75% to 90% seen once. The sequenced sample consisted of PBMCs or T cells enriched from blood (not recorded which). The receptor source for this set is a woman aged 18-29 years who had recovered from COVID-19. The CDR3 runs from the conserved cysteine through the conserved F or W. D genes are given only for firm matches. Size is stated for part of the rows, as once, few or many counts, or as a class when the clone is expanded.

J gene,clone size,V gene,D gene,CDR3 protein,CDR3 DNA
TRBJ1-1,once,TRBV4-1,NA,CASSQVREGEAFF,TGCGCCAGCAGCCAAGTTCGAGAGGGTGAAGCTTTCTTT
TRBJ2-7,NA,TRBV6-1,NA,CASSVVGGPGGSYEQYF,TGTGCCAGCAGTGTCGTGGGGGGGCCAGGTGGGTCCTACGAGCAGTACTTC
TRBJ1-1,once,TRBV6-5,NA,CATRVNTEAFF,TGTGCCACCCGAGTGAACACTGAAGCTTTCTTT
TRBJ1-1,few,TRBV7-2,NA,CASSLQEGTEAFF,TGTGCCAGCAGCTTGCAGGAGGGAACTGAAGCTTTCTTT
TRBJ1-1,NA,TRBV19,NA,CASSIGWTQSNTEAFF,TGTGCCAGTAGTATTGGGTGGACACAGAGTAACACTGAAGCTTTCTTT
TRBJ1-1,NA,TRBV19,NA,CASLLRGEMNTEAFF,TGTGCCAGCCTACTTCGGGGGGAGATGAACACTGAAGCTTTCTTT
TRBJ1-2,NA,TRBV28,NA,CASSLVARGYTF,TGTGCCAGCAGTTTAGTGGCTAGAGGCTACACCTTC
TRBJ1-4,NA,TRBV18,NA,CATAGTGTNEKLFF,TGTGCCACCGCGGGGACGGGAACTAATGAAAAACTGTTTTTT
TRBJ1-4,NA,TRBV6-5,TRBD1,CASSSGGGTNEKLFF,TGTGCCAGCAGCTCAGGGGGCGGTACTAATGAAAAACTGTTTTTT
TRBJ1-5,once,TRBV6-5,NA,CASSFTGIGNQPQHF,TGTGCCAGCAGTTTCACAGGGATAGGCAATCAGCCCCAGCATTTT
TRBJ1-6,NA,TRBV21-1,NA,CASSKVRPGLNSPLHF,TGTGCCAGCAGCAAAGTAAGGCCAGGGCTAAATTCACCCCTCCACTTT
TRBJ1-1,NA,TRBV27,NA,CASSPTAGLGAFF,TGTGCCAGCAGTCCCACCGCCGGGTTGGGTGCTTTCTTT
TRBJ2-1,NA,TRBV7-9,TRBD2,CASSLVWRGGRVYNEQFF,TGTGCCAGCAGCTTAGTATGGCGGGGGGGCCGGGTCTACAATGAGCAGTTCTTC
TRBJ2-7,NA,TRBV5-6,NA,CASSLRRLSGSYEQYF,TGTGCCAGCAGCCTACGCCGTTTGTCAGGATCCTACGAGCAGTACTTC
TRBJ2-7,NA,TRBV5-1,NA,CASSLGVSVFQGSSEQYF,TGCGCCAGCAGCTTGGGGGTCTCGGTATTTCAGGGGTCGAGCGAGCAGTACTTC
TRBJ1-1,NA,TRBV14,TRBD1,CASSLTGSRTEAFF,TGTGCCAGCAGCCTGACAGGGTCTCGAACTGAAGCTTTCTTT
TRBJ2-7,NA,TRBV27,NA,CASSLRGNTYEQYF,TGTGCCAGCAGTTTAAGAGGGAACACCTACGAGCAGTACTTC
TRBJ1-2,NA,TRBV13,NA,CASSLGGGVLNYGYTF,TGTGCCAGCAGCTTAGGGGGCGGGGTACTTAACTATGGCTACACCTTC
TRBJ1-1,NA,TRBV24-1,NA,CATGNRGNTEAFF,TGTGCCACCGGAAACCGGGGGAACACTGAAGCTTTCTTT
TRBJ2-3,NA,TRBV5-1,NA,CASSPNSDTQYF,TGCGCCAGCAGCCCCAATTCAGATACGCAGTATTTT
TRBJ1-6,NA,TRBV4-1,TRBD1,CASSRVPGTAQRSSYNSPLHF,TGCGCCAGCAGCCGGGTACCCGGGACAGCTCAACGCAGCTCCTATAATTCACCCCTCCACTTT
TRBJ1-2,NA,TRBV18,NA,CASSNNPNYGYTF,TGTGCCAGCTCAAACAATCCTAACTATGGCTACACCTTC
TRBJ1-2,once,TRBV5-1,NA,CASSLHQGQVWNYGYTF,TGCGCCAGCAGCTTGCATCAGGGGCAGGTTTGGAACTATGGCTACACCTTC
TRBJ1-1,NA,TRBV6-1,NA,CASANHGGNTEAFF,TGTGCCAGCGCGAACCATGGAGGGAACACTGAAGCTTTCTTT
TRBJ1-2,few,TRBV5-1,TRBD1,CASSSGTGGTSYTF,TGCGCCAGCAGCTCCGGGACAGGGGGCACCAGCTACACCTTC
TRBJ1-4,NA,TRBV25-1,TRBD1,CAAGGQGREKLFF,TGTGCCGCAGGGGGACAGGGAAGGGAAAAACTGTTTTTT
TRBJ2-3,NA,TRBV3-1/TRBV3-2,TRBD2,CASSQIERGVTDTQYF,TGTGCCAGCAGCCAAATCGAGCGGGGGGTGACAGATACGCAGTATTTT
TRBJ1-6,NA,TRBV25-1,NA,CASTEGLPGSPLHF,TGTGCCAGCACCGAGGGCCTGCCCGGGTCACCCCTCCACTTT
TRBJ2-3,NA,TRBV2,TRBD2,CATPGGADTQYF,TGTGCCACCCCCGGGGGGGCAGATACGCAGTATTTT
TRBJ1-1,NA,TRBV24-1,NA,CATSRLTLNTEAFF,TGTGCCACCAGTCGGTTGACACTGAACACTGAAGCTTTCTTT
TRBJ2-7,NA,TRBV10-3,TRBD1,CAIGRQGYEQYF,TGTGCCATCGGTAGACAGGGCTACGAGCAGTACTTC
TRBJ2-7,NA,TRBV12-5,TRBD1,CASGDRTGGLDNEQYF,TGTGCTAGTGGTGACAGGACAGGGGGACTTGACAACGAGCAGTACTTC
TRBJ2-2,NA,TRBV7-7,TRBD2,CASSLYAGGPGTGELFF,TGTGCTAGCAGCTTATACGCGGGGGGGCCTGGCACCGGGGAGCTGTTTTTT
TRBJ1-2,once,TRBV18,TRBD1,CASRGQGNYGYTF,TGTGCCAGCCGAGGACAGGGAAACTATGGCTACACCTTC
TRBJ1-5,NA,TRBV7-2,NA,CASSQPRWGRYSNQPQHF,TGTGCCAGCAGCCAGCCACGATGGGGGCGGTACAGCAATCAGCCCCAGCATTTT
TRBJ1-2,NA,TRBV19,NA,CASLTYPRGQTNYGYTF,TGTGCCAGTCTTACTTACCCTCGGGGACAAACTAACTATGGCTACACCTTC
TRBJ1-1,NA,TRBV19,TRBD1,CASTTTGGYDTEAFF,TGTGCCAGTACTACGACAGGGGGATACGACACTGAAGCTTTCTTT
TRBJ1-4,NA,TRBV7-2,TRBD1,CASSPGQGMANEKLFF,TGTGCCAGCAGCCCGGGACAGGGTATGGCTAATGAAAAACTGTTTTTT
TRBJ1-1,once,TRBV10-2,TRBD1,CASSEDRGRTEAFF,TGCGCCAGCAGTGAGGACAGGGGGCGCACTGAAGCTTTCTTT
TRBJ2-5,NA,TRBV29-1,NA,CSASTTGGETQYF,TGCAGCGCCTCAACGACAGGCGGAGAGACCCAGTACTTC
TRBJ1-4,NA,TRBV9,NA,CASSVGGGQYEKLFF,TGTGCCAGCAGCGTAGGCGGGGGGCAATATGAAAAACTGTTTTTT
TRBJ1-2,NA,TRBV4-1,NA,CASSQGLGYTF,TGCGCCAGCAGCCAAGGTCTCGGCTACACCTTC
TRBJ1-6,NA,TRBV5-6,NA,CASSSVGGGLHF,TGTGCCAGCAGCTCGGTAGGGGGTGGCCTCCACTTT
TRBJ1-1,NA,TRBV19,NA,CASSPVGRGNTEAFF,TGTGCCAGCTCGCCGGTGGGGCGAGGGAACACTGAAGCTTTCTTT
TRBJ1-5,NA,TRBV5-1,NA,CASSPGRSSMEPQHF,TGCGCCAGCAGCCCCGGGAGGTCGAGTATGGAGCCCCAGCATTTT
TRBJ2-7,few,TRBV14,NA,CASSQRGFGNYGRTPEQYF,TGTGCCAGCAGCCAACGGGGTTTCGGGAACTACGGCCGTACTCCCGAGCAGTACTTC
TRBJ2-6,NA,TRBV29-1,NA,CSVEDPRSGANVLTF,TGCAGCGTTGAAGATCCGAGGTCTGGGGCCAACGTCCTGACTTTC
TRBJ1-5,NA,TRBV10-3,TRBD1,CAISKDRGINQPQHF,TGTGCCATCAGTAAGGACAGGGGTATCAATCAGCCCCAGCATTTT
TRBJ2-5,NA,TRBV5-4,TRBD2,CASSLAQTSMETQYF,TGTGCCAGCAGCTTGGCCCAGACTAGCATGGAGACCCAGTACTTC
TRBJ2-3,NA,TRBV14,TRBD2,CASTPGLVRDTQYF,TGTGCCAGCACTCCGGGACTAGTTCGAGATACGCAGTATTTT
TRBJ1-1,once,TRBV6-5,NA,CASKFATVNTEAFF,TGTGCCAGCAAATTCGCGACAGTGAACACTGAAGCTTTCTTT